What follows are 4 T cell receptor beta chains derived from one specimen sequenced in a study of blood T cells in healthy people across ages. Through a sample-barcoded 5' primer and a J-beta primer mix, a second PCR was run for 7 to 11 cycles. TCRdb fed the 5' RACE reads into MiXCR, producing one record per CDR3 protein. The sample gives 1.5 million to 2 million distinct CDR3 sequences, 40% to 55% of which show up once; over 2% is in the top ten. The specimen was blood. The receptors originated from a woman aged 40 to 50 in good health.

CDR3 DNA: TGCAGTGCTAGACTCTTATCGCAGTTCTTC. This gives the protein CSARLLSQFF. This sequence joins TRBV20-1 and TRBJ2-1; D not certain. Germline lookup yields CDR1 DFQATT and CDR2 SNEGSKA (reference sequence). This CDR3 contains 10 residues. Trimming shortened V by 2 bases and J by 12 bases, and 8 bases separated the two germline ends.

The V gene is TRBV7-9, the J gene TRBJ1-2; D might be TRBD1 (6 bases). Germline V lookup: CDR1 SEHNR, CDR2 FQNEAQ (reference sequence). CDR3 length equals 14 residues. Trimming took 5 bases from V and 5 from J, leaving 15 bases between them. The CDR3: CASSVSGARYGYTF. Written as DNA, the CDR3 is TGTGCCAGCAGCGTTTCAGGGGCACGATATGGCTACACCTTC.

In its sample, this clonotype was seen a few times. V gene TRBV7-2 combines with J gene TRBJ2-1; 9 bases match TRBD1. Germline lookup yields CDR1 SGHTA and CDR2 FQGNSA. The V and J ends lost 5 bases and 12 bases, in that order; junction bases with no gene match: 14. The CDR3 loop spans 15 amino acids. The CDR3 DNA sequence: TGTGCCAGCAGCCGGACCGGGACAGGGTCCGAACGGCAGTTCTTC. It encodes CASSRTGTGSERQFF.

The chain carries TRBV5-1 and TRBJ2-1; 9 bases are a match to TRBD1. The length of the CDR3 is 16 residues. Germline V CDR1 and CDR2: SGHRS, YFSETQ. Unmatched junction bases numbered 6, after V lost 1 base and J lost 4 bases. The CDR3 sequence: CASSLTGGSTYNEQFF. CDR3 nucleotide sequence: TGCGCCAGCAGCTTGACAGGGGGCAGCACGTACAATGAGCAGTTCTTC.